The present T cell receptor (beta chain) was sequenced within a study of shared clonotypes between healthy human individuals. Study context: Three CD4 naive, three CD4 memory, two CD8 naive and one CD8 memory plate were used per donor.

Naive CD8 populations comprised CD45RO-negative cells positively selected for CCR7, excluding terminally differentiated effector memory CD45RA+ cells. This clone was recorded only once. V was pared by 1 base and J by 6 bases, with 4 bases of the junction left unmatched. The CDR3 is made up of 14 amino acids. The germline V gene encodes CDR1 SGHDT and CDR2 YYEEEE. The assay was immunoSEQ multiplex PCR, and TCRdb's table has in-frame clones only and misses some. The sample consists of a few million clones, 85% to 95% of them appearing once. The clonotype was recovered from a man aged 18-30 years in good health. Some clones in this sample may be carry-over from other donors' samples. The sample taken for sequencing was naive CD8+ T cells from PBMCs. The genes are TRBV5-6 and TRBJ1-2; TRBD1 matches at 9 bases. In DNA, the CDR3 is TGTGCCAGCAGCTTGCTTGACAGGGGGGATGGCTACACCTTC. Translating gives CASSLLDRGDGYTF.